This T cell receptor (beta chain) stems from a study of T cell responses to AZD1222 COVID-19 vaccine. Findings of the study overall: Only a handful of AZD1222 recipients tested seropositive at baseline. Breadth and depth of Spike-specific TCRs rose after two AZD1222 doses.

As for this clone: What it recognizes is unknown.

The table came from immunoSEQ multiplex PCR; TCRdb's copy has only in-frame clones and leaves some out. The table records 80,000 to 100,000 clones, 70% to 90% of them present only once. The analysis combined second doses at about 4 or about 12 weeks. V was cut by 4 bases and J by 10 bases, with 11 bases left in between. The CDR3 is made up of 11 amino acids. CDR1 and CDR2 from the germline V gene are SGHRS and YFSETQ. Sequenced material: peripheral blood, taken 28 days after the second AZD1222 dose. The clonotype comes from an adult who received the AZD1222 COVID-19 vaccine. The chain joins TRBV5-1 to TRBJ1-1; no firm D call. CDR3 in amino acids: CASSLSGVAFF. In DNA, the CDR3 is TGCGCCAGCAGCCTTTCCGGCGTAGCTTTCTTT. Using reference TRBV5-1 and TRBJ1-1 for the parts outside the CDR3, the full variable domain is KAGVTQTPRYLIKTRGQQVTLSCSPISGHRSVSWYQQTPGQGLQFLFEYFSETQRNKGNFPGRFSGRQFSNSRSEMNVSTLELGDSALYLCASSLSGVAFFGQGTRLTVV.